These 32 T cell receptor beta chains originate from one sample sequenced in a study of T cell clonality in common variable immunodeficiency. Some clones are missing from TCRdb's copy, which holds only in-frame ones; the method was immunoSEQ multiplex PCR. Recorded here are fewer than 50,000 clones, with no singletons, and the ten leading clones hold over 1.1%. Sequenced sample: peripheral blood mononuclear cells. These TCRs come from a person aged 18 to 70 in good health.

This clone was counted many times. The read comes to an end 3 residues before the CDR3 does, leaving the germline J gene to fill in the end. The chain carries TRBV19 and TRBJ2-6, with D perhaps matching TRBD2 (5 bases). This CDR3 is 13 amino acids long. V was shortened by 8 bases and J by 3 bases, with 8 bases between the two germline ends. The germline V gene has CDR1 LNHDA and CDR2 SQIVND (reference sequence). The sequenced CDR3 bases are TGTGCCAGTTTGGACTTTGGGGCCAACGTC. It encodes CASLDFGANV. The whole CDR3 sequence reads CASLDFGANVLTF. The variable domain in full, completed from reference TRBV19 and TRBJ2-6, reads DGGITQSPKYLFRKEGQNVTLSCEQNLNHDAMYWYRQDPGQGLRLIYYSQIVNDFQKGDIAEGYSVSREKKESFPLTVTSAQKNPTAFYLCASLDFGANVLTFGAGSRLTVL.

This clone showed up many times. The sequenced fragment ends 3 residues before the CDR3 boundary, so the rest is inferred from the germline J gene. The J gene is TRBJ2-7, the V gene TRBV28, with 7 bases matching TRBD2. From germline, CDR1 is MDHEN and CDR2 SYDVKM. The CDR3 length is 18 residues. V shed 3 bases, J shed 0 bases, and the junction held 14 bases outside the gene matches. CDR3 sequence reads: CASSFPGAGEGSSYEQYF. The sequenced part of the CDR3 DNA is TGTGCCAGCAGTTTTCCCGGGGCGGGGGAGGGTTCCTCCTACGAG. The complete variable domain, with remaining parts taken from reference TRBV28 and TRBJ2-7, reads DVKVTQSSRYLVKRTGEKVFLECVQDMDHENMFWYRQDPGLGLRLIYFSYDVKMKEKGDIPEGYSVSREKKERFSLILESASTNQTSMYLCASSFPGAGEGSSYEQYFGPGTRLTVT.

This clone was picked up many times. With the read ending 3 residues before the CDR3 end, the germline J gene is used to fill in that end. J is TRBJ2-3 and V is TRBV24-1; 11 bases are a match to TRBD1. This CDR3 comprises 17 residues. Germline trimming cut 2 bases from V and 5 bases from J; bases unmatched to any gene: 8. Germline V gives CDR1 KGHDR, CDR2 SFDVKD. CDR3 DNA (partial): TGTGCCACCAGTGATTCAAGGGACAGGGGGGTACAAGATACG. Protein product: CATSDSRDRGVQDT. The entire CDR3 is CATSDSRDRGVQDTQYF.

This clone was recorded a few times. The missing CDR3 end, 3 residues past where the read stops, is filled in from the germline J gene. This sequence joins TRBV2 and TRBJ2-3; 7 bases match TRBD1. Germline V gene lookup returns CDR1 SNHLY and CDR2 FYNNEI. V lost 6 bases and J lost 0; bases outside the gene matches: 6. There are 15 residues in the CDR3. CDR3 bases read: TGTGCCAGCAGCCCCACAGGGGCTAGCACAGATACG. It codes for CASSPTGASTDT. The complete CDR3 sequence is CASSPTGASTDTQYF.

Ten or more counts support this clone. The read ends 3 residues early relative to the CDR3; the germline J gene fills the gap. The rearrangement links TRBV19 to TRBJ2-5, with TRBD1 matching 7 bases. In germline, CDR1 is LNHDA, CDR2 SQIVND (reference sequence). The CDR3 has 12 residues. J lost 4 bases, V lost 8 bases, and 4 bases had no gene match. This CDR3 is CASSRDRETQYF. The covered CDR3 bases are TGTGCCAGTTCCCGGGACAGAGAGACC. Filled out from reference TRBV19 and TRBJ2-5, the complete variable domain reads DGGITQSPKYLFRKEGQNVTLSCEQNLNHDAMYWYRQDPGQGLRLIYYSQIVNDFQKGDIAEGYSVSREKKESFPLTVTSAQKNPTAFYLCASSRDRETQYFGPGTRLLVL.

This clone was counted ten times or more. The read gets to within 3 residues of the CDR3 end, and the germline J gene fills in the rest. The V and J genes are TRBV5-1 and TRBJ1-2, with D tentatively TRBD1 (6 bases). Trimming stripped 4 bases from V and 4 bases from J, with 14 bases between. The CDR3 is made up of 14 amino acids. Looked up from germline, CDR1 is SGHRS and CDR2 is YFSETQ. The CDR3 sequence is CASSPLQGSYGYTF. CDR3 DNA, as far as it was read: TGCGCCAGCAGCCCCCTCCAGGGGAGCTATGGC. Filled out from reference TRBV5-1 and TRBJ1-2, the complete variable domain reads KAGVTQTPRYLIKTRGQQVTLSCSPISGHRSVSWYQQTPGQGLQFLFEYFSETQRNKGNFPGRFSGRQFSNSRSEMNVSTLELGDSALYLCASSPLQGSYGYTFGSGTRLTVV.

As regards this clone: From the germline J gene comes the end of the CDR3, since the read stops 3 residues before it. The chain is built from TRBV5-6 and TRBJ1-4; perhaps TRBD1 as D (5 bases). CDR3 size: 13 residues. Trimming removed 3 bases from V and 10 bases from J, with 13 bases in between. The germline gives CDR1 SGHDT, CDR2 YYEEEE. CDR3 loop: CASSSPGGGKLFF. CDR3 bases read: TGTGCCAGCAGCTCCCCCGGGGGAGGAAAA.

This clone has a handful of counts. The CDR3 end lies 3 residues beyond the end of the read and is filled in from the germline J gene. The V and J genes are TRBV7-8 and TRBJ2-1; TRBD2 matches at 8 bases. The V gene's germline CDR1 is SGHVS and CDR2 FQNEAQ. The CDR3 is 15 residues long. V shed 2 bases and J 3 bases; nucleotides not matched to a gene: 3. The covered CDR3 bases are TGTGCCAGCAGCTTATGGGCGGGAGGCTACAATGAG. Encoded protein: CASSLWAGGYNE. The whole CDR3 sequence is CASSLWAGGYNEQFF.

This clone was recorded a few times. At one end, the junction sequence differs from germline, possibly due to a read error. Sequencing ends 3 residues short of the CDR3 end; the germline J gene provides the rest. The same CDR3 arises from other DNA sequences in this sample as well. The chain links TRBV7-2 to TRBJ2-3, with 7 bases lining up with TRBD2. The CDR3 is 13 residues long. Germline values: CDR1 SGHTA, CDR2 FQGNSA. The CDR3 bases that were read are TGTGCTAGCAGCTCGCGGGAGAGAGATACG. It codes for CASSSRERDT. The full CDR3 protein reads CASSSRERDTQYF.

This clone was seen ten or more times. The read finishes 3 residues shy of the CDR3 end, and the germline J gene is used to complete it. The chain is built from TRBV2 and TRBJ2-2; 8 bases align to TRBD1. Germline lookup yields CDR1 SNHLY and CDR2 FYNNEI. Trimming at V came to 6 bases and at J to 4 bases, leaving 4 bases not matched to a gene. The CDR3 sequence is 14 residues long. The CDR3 region is CASSATGGTGELFF. The CDR3 bases that were read are TGTGCCAGCAGCGCCACAGGGGGCACCGGGGAG.

This clone was seen repeatedly, ten times or more. The DNA ends 3 residues before the CDR3 does, and the rest of the CDR3 is filled in from the germline J gene. V and J are TRBV10-3 and TRBJ2-2; TRBD1 matches 9 bases. Germline assignment: CDR1 ENHRY and CDR2 SYGVKD. The CDR3 has 16 amino acids. The V segment lost 7 bases and the J segment 0 bases; nucleotides outside the gene matches: 6. CDR3 region: CAINQGQGANTGELFF. CDR3 DNA, as far as it was read: TGTGCCATCAACCAGGGACAGGGCGCGAACACCGGGGAG.

Details on this clone: The missing CDR3 end, 3 residues past where the read stops, is filled in from the germline J gene. The chain combines TRBV5-1 with TRBJ1-5, with 7 bases that match TRBD1. The J segment lost 2 bases and the V segment lost 4 bases, leaving 6 bases of the junction unmatched. The CDR3 is 15 amino acids. Per germline, CDR1 SGHRS and CDR2 YFSETQ. CDR3 in amino acids: CASSPTTGGNQPQHF. The sequenced CDR3 bases are TGCGCCAGCAGCCCGACAACAGGGGGCAATCAGCCC.

This clone was found a few times. An end of the junction differs from the germline gene, which may be a read error. The read is 3 residues too short to cover the CDR3 end, so that end is filled in from the germline J gene. V is TRBV7-9 and J is TRBJ1-3; D uncertain. The CDR3 sequence is 10 residues long. Per germline, CDR1 SEHNR and CDR2 FQNEAQ (reference sequence). The CDR3 bases that were read are TGTGCCAGCAGCTTAAACACA. It encodes CASSLNT. The CDR3 in full is CASSLNTIYF.

This clone was seen repeatedly, ten times or more. With the read ending 3 residues before the CDR3 end, the germline J gene is used to fill in that end. The chain has TRBV18 and TRBJ1-2, with D possibly TRBD1 on 5 matching bases. The CDR3 sequence is 11 residues long. Trimming left V 3 bases short and J 7 bases short, with 6 bases between. CDR1 KGHSH and CDR2 LQKENI come from the germline V gene. The CDR3 spells CASSPDIGYTF. The covered CDR3 bases are TGTGCCAGCTCACCGGACATTGGC.

Worth noting for this clone: The junction and the germline gene differ at one end; a read error may be behind it. The sequenced part of the CDR3 DNA is TGTGCCGGCTCACCACAGGGGAATACTAATGAAAAG. Translated, it gives CAGSPQGNTNEK. The complete CDR3 protein is CAGSPQGNTNEKLFF. The chain has TRBV18 and TRBJ2-2; 7 positions agree with TRBD1. Read data end 3 residues before the CDR3 end; the end is taken from the germline J gene. The CDR3 is 15 residues long. Per the germline V gene, CDR1 is KGHSH and CDR2 is LQKENI.

This clone was seen ten or more times. The CDR3 bases that were read are TGCAGCGTTGAAGATTTCGCGGATTTCGGCACAGATACG. It encodes CSVEDFADFGTDT. The entire CDR3 protein reads CSVEDFADFGTDTQYF. V is TRBV29-1 and J is TRBJ2-3; D not resolved. From the germline J gene comes the end of the CDR3, since the read stops 3 residues before it. The CDR3 has 16 amino acids. V was shortened by 0 bases and J by 1 base, with 14 bases between the two germline ends. Germline CDR1 reads SQVTM; CDR2 reads ANQGSEA.

This clone was seen repeatedly, ten times or more. The read finishes 3 residues shy of the CDR3 end, and the germline J gene is used to complete it. The V gene is TRBV5-1, the J gene TRBJ2-2, with 7 nucleotides matching TRBD1. CDR3 length: 14 amino acids. Trimming cost V 0 bases and J 5 bases; bases outside gene matches: 1. CDR1 is SGHRS and CDR2 is YFSETQ in the germline V gene. The CDR3 reads CASSLGDRTGELFF. The DNA read from the CDR3 is TGCGCCAGCAGCTTGGGGGACAGAACCGGGGAG.

In this sample, this clone turned up many times. The read ends 3 residues before the CDR3 terminus; that terminus is restored from the germline J gene. The chain employs TRBV29-1 and TRBJ2-5; D is possibly TRBD1 (6 bases). The CDR3 has 12 residues. Germline loops: CDR1 SQVTM, CDR2 ANQGSEA. Trimming took 3 bases from V and 4 from J, leaving 9 bases between them. CDR3 loop: CSVDKGGETQYF. The covered CDR3 bases are TGCAGCGTTGATAAAGGGGGAGAGACC.

In this sample, this clone turned up many times. Coverage ceases 3 residues before the CDR3 finishes, and the germline J gene fills in the end. V gene TRBV7-2 combines with J gene TRBJ2-7, with a tentative D call TRBD2 (6 bases). The V gene's germline CDR1 is SGHTA and CDR2 FQGNSA. Trimming removed 5 bases at V and 6 bases at J, with 11 bases between. The CDR3 contains 12 residues. CDR3 residues: CASSTRDFEQYF. Incomplete CDR3 DNA: TGTGCCAGCAGCACCCGGGACTTCGAG.

This clone was found many times. From the germline J gene comes the end of the CDR3, since the read stops 3 residues before it. This sequence joins TRBV20-1 and TRBJ2-1; 11 bases fit TRBD2. The V segment lost 3 bases and the J segment 2 bases; nucleotides outside the gene matches: 15. Looked up from germline, CDR1 is DFQATT and CDR2 is SNEGSKA (reference sequence). The CDR3 loop spans 19 amino acids. The CDR3 loop is CSASWAKLAGVVPYNEQFF. Incomplete CDR3 DNA: TGCAGTGCTAGTTGGGCAAAACTAGCGGGAGTCGTACCCTACAATGAG.

Worth noting for this clone: The CDR3 end lies 3 residues beyond the end of the read and is filled in from the germline J gene. The chain couples TRBV2 to TRBJ2-3; TRBD2 aligns across 8 bases. The CDR3 is made up of 14 amino acids. Germline values: CDR1 SNHLY, CDR2 FYNNEI. The CDR3 here is CASSPTSAQETQYF. CDR3 DNA, as far as it was read: TGTGCCAGCAGTCCGACTAGCGCCCAAGAGACG.

This clone appeared many times. The CDR3 extends 3 residues past the end of the read, so its final part is completed from the germline J gene. The chain recombines TRBV20-1 with TRBJ2-7, with 7 bases that match TRBD2. Looked up from germline, CDR1 is DFQATT and CDR2 is SNEGSKA (reference sequence). The CDR3 is 13 residues long. The chain's CDR3 is CSERLAGAYEQYF. The sequenced part of the CDR3 DNA is TGCAGCGAACGACTAGCCGGGGCCTACGAG.

Many counts were recorded for this clone. The CDR3 spells CASSLQGSYEQYF. The CDR3 bases that were read are TGTGCCAGCAGCTTACAGGGGTCCTACGAG. The V gene is TRBV12-3 or TRBV12-4, the J gene TRBJ2-7; 7 nucleotides agree with TRBD1. The read comes to an end 3 residues before the CDR3 does, leaving the germline J gene to fill in the end. CDR3 length equals 13 residues. V lost 6 bases and J lost 1; bases outside the gene matches: 3.

This clone was seen repeatedly, ten times or more. The read gets to within 3 residues of the CDR3 end, and the germline J gene fills in the rest. This chain joins TRBV7-2 and TRBJ2-1, with a possible D match to TRBD2 (5 bases). The V gene's germline CDR1 is SGHTA and CDR2 FQGNSA. This CDR3 spans 14 amino acids. The V end lost 2 bases, the J end lost 6 bases, and 11 bases lay between the germline ends. The sequenced part of the CDR3 DNA is TGTGCCAGCAGCTTAAACGGGGTACGCAATGAG. It yields the protein CASSLNGVRNE. The whole CDR3 sequence is CASSLNGVRNEQFF.

This clone occurred many times. The CDR3 extends 3 residues past the end of the read, so its final part is completed from the germline J gene. The rearrangement joins TRBV19 to TRBJ1-5; a possible D gene is TRBD1 (5 bases). Germline assignment: CDR1 LNHDA and CDR2 SQIVND (reference sequence). The length of the CDR3 is 15 residues. The germline V and J ends were trimmed by 5 bases and 1 base, with 12 bases remaining between them. The sequenced part of the CDR3 DNA is TGTGCCAGTAGTGCCCAGGGAGTAAGCAATCAGCCC. The encoded protein is CASSAQGVSNQP. The whole CDR3 sequence reads CASSAQGVSNQPQHF. The entire variable domain, with the rest obtained from reference TRBV19 and TRBJ1-5, is as follows: DGGITQSPKYLFRKEGQNVTLSCEQNLNHDAMYWYRQDPGQGLRLIYYSQIVNDFQKGDIAEGYSVSREKKESFPLTVTSAQKNPTAFYLCASSAQGVSNQPQHFGDGTRLSIL.

This clone was detected many times. The read falls 3 residues short of the CDR3 end, and the missing part is taken from the germline J gene. The chain uses TRBV5-1 and TRBJ2-1; TRBD1 agrees at 8 bases. The V gene end was trimmed by 3 bases and the J gene end by 6 bases; junction bases not matched to a gene: 8. In germline, CDR1 is SGHRS, CDR2 YFSETQ. The CDR3 is made up of 15 amino acids. The CDR3 protein is CASSSGGTGGNEQFF. The part of the CDR3 DNA that was read is TGCGCCAGCAGCTCCGGAGGAACAGGGGGCAATGAG.

This clone came up many times. From the germline J gene comes the end of the CDR3, since the read stops 3 residues before it. V gene TRBV20-1 combines with J gene TRBJ2-1; 9 positions match TRBD2. Per germline, CDR1 DFQATT and CDR2 SNEGSKA (reference sequence). The CDR3 spans 12 residues. CDR3 loop: CSWTSVYNEQFF. Partial CDR3 DNA: TGCAGCTGGACTAGCGTATACAATGAG.

This clone was counted many times. The CDR3 extends 3 residues past the end of the read, so its final part is completed from the germline J gene. J is TRBJ2-2 and V is TRBV20-1; TRBD1 matches 10 bases. The CDR3 spans 16 residues. The germline gives CDR1 DFQATT, CDR2 SNEGSKA (reference sequence). V gave up 3 bases and J gave up 5 bases; unmatched junction bases: 9. The covered CDR3 bases are TGCAGTGCTAGGGCCGACAGGGGGCGGGGGACCGGGGAG. Residues: CSARADRGRGTGE. The CDR3 in its entirety is CSARADRGRGTGELFF.

This clone showed up many times. The CDR3 end is not reached by the read, which stops 3 residues before it; the germline J gene fills it in. The chain recombines TRBV5-4 with TRBJ1-2; the D is unclear. The CDR3 is 12 amino acids. V was clipped by 4 bases and J by 6 bases, with 10 bases between them. Germline CDR1 is SGHNT and CDR2 is YYREEE (reference sequence). Incomplete CDR3 DNA: TGTGCCAGCAGCAGCATCCCGGATGGC. Translation: CASSSIPDG. Given in full, the CDR3 is CASSSIPDGYTF.

To note about this clone: From the germline J gene comes the end of the CDR3, since the read stops 3 residues before it. The chain employs TRBV7-8 and TRBJ2-2; D is perhaps TRBD1 (6 bases). The CDR3 contains 15 residues. Germline assignment: CDR1 SGHVS and CDR2 FQNEAQ. This CDR3 is CASDQKGTRNSPLFF. CDR3 DNA, as far as it was read: TGTGCCAGCGATCAAAAGGGGACAAGAAATTCACCG.

This clone showed up many times. The read comes to an end 3 residues before the CDR3 does, leaving the germline J gene to fill in the end. The chain combines TRBV19 with TRBJ2-2; perhaps TRBD2 as D (7 bases). V lost 10 bases and J lost 2, with 14 bases in between. CDR1 LNHDA and CDR2 SQIVND come from the germline V gene (reference sequence). The CDR3 is 14 amino acids. Incomplete CDR3 DNA: TGTGCCACCGGGGGGCGGGCCAACACCGGGGAG. Translated, it gives CATGGRANTGE. The full CDR3 reads CATGGRANTGELFF. Variable domain in full (rest from reference TRBV19 and TRBJ2-2): DGGITQSPKYLFRKEGQNVTLSCEQNLNHDAMYWYRQDPGQGLRLIYYSQIVNDFQKGDIAEGYSVSREKKESFPLTVTSAQKNPTAFYLCATGGRANTGELFFGEGSRLTVL.

This clone occurred many times. The CDR3: CASSKDRAEDATNEKLFF. Partial CDR3 DNA: TGTGCCAGCAGCAAAGACAGGGCCGAAGACGCAACTAATGAAAAG. This sequence joins TRBV28 and TRBJ2-2, with 7 positions matching TRBD1. With the read ending 3 residues before the CDR3 end, the germline J gene is used to fill in that end. The CDR3 length is 18 residues. Germline CDR1 is MDHEN and CDR2 is SYDVKM.